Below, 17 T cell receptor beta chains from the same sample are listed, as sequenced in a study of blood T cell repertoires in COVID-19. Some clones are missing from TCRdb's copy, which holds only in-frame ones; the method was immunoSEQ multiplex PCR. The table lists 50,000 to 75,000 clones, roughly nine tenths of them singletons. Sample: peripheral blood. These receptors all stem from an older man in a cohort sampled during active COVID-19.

CDR3 amino acids: CASSQNRGDGTFYGYTF. CDR3 in DNA: TGCGCCAGCAGCCAAAATCGGGGGGACGGAACCTTCTATGGCTACACCTTC. The V gene is TRBV4-3, the J gene TRBJ1-2, with D possibly being TRBD1 (5 bases). Germline V lookup: CDR1 LGHNA, CDR2 YSLEER. V lost 2 bases and J 4 bases, leaving 20 bases between the germline ends. This CDR3 contains 17 residues.

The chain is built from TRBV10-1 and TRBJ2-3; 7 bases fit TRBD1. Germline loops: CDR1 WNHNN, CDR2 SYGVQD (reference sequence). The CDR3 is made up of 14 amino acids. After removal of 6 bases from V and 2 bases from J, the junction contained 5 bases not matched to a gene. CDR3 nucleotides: TGCGCCAGCAGCAGGACAGGACCCACAGATACGCAGTATTTT. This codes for CASSRTGPTDTQYF.

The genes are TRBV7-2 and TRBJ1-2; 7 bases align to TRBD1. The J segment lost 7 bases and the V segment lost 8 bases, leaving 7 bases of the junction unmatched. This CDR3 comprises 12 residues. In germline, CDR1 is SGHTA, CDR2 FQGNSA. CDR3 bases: TGTGCCAGCCGCCTGGGACAGTCTGGCTACACCTTC. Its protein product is CASRLGQSGYTF. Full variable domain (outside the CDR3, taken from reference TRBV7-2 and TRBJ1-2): GAGVSQSPSNKVTEKGKDVELRCDPISGHTALYWYRQSLGQGLEFLIYFQGNSAPDKSGLPSDRFSAERTGGSVSTLTIQRTQQEDSAVYLCASRLGQSGYTFGSGTRLTVV.

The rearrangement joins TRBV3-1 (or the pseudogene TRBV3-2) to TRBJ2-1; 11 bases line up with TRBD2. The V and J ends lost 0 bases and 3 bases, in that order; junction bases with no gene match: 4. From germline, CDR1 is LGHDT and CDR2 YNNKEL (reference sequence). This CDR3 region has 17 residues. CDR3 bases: TGTGCCAGCAGCCAAGAACCCGGGACTAGCGGCTACAATGAGCAGTTCTTC. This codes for CASSQEPGTSGYNEQFF.

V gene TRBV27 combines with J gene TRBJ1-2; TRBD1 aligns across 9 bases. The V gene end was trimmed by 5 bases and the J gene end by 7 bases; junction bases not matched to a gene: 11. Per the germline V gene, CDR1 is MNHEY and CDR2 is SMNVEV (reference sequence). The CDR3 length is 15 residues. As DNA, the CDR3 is TGTGCCAGCAGTACAGGGACAGGGAAAGTTGGTGGCTACACCTTC. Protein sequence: CASSTGTGKVGGYTF.

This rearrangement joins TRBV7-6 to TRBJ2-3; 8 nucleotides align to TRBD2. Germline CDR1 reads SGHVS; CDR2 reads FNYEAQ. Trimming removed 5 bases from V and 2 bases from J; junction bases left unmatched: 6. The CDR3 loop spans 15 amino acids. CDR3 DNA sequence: TGTGCCAGCAGCCAGAGCGGGGGAGACACAGATACGCAGTATTTT. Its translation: CASSQSGGDTDTQYF.

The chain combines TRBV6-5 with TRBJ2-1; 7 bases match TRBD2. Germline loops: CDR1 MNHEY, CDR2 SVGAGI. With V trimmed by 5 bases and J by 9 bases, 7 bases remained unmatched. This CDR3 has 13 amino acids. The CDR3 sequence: CASSSGAGTEQFF. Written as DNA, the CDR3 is TGTGCCAGCAGTAGCGGGGCGGGAACTGAGCAGTTCTTC.

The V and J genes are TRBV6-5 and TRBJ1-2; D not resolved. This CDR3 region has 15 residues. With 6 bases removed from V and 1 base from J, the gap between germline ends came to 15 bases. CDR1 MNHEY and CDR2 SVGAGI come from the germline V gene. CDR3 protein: CASSRQVRGNYGYTF. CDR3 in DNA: TGTGCCAGCAGCCGCCAGGTTCGGGGTAACTATGGCTACACCTTC.

The CDR3: CASSQTGVQPQHF. CDR3 DNA: TGTGCCAGTAGTCAGACAGGGGTTCAGCCCCAGCATTTT. This sequence joins TRBV19 and TRBJ1-5, with 8 bases lining up with TRBD1. Germline V CDR1 and CDR2: LNHDA, SQIVND (reference sequence). CDR3 length equals 13 residues. V shed 5 bases, J shed 6 bases, and the junction held 3 bases outside the gene matches.

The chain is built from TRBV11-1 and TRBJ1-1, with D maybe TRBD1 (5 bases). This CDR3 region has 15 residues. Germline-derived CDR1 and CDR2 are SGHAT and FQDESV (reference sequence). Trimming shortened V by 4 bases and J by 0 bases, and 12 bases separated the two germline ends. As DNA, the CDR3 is TGTGCCAGCAGCTCAGGGACTGGCATGAACACTGAAGCTTTCTTT. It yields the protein CASSSGTGMNTEAFF. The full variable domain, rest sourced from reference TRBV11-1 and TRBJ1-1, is EAEVAQSPRYKITEKSQAVAFWCDPISGHATLYWYRQILGQGPELLVQFQDESVVDDSQLPKDRFSAERLKGVDSTLKIQPAELGDSAMYLCASSSGTGMNTEAFFGQGTRLTVV.

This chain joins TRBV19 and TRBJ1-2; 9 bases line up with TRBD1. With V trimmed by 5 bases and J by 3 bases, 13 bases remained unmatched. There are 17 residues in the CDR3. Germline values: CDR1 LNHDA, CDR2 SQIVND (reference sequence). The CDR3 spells CASSASRDRENYYGYTF. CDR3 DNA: TGTGCCAGTAGTGCGTCCCGGGACAGGGAAAACTACTATGGCTACACCTTC.

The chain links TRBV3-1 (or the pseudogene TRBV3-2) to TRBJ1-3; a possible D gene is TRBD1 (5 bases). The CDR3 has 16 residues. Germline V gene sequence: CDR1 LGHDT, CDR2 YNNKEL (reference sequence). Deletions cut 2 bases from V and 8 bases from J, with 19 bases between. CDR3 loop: CASSQHQTGVQDTIYF. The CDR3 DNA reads TGTGCCAGCAGCCAACACCAGACGGGGGTTCAGGACACCATATATTTT.

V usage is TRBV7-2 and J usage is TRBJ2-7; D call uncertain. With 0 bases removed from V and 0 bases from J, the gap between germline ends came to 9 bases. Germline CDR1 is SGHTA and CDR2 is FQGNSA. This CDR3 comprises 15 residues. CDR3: CASSLAGVNSYEQYF. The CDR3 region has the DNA TGTGCCAGCAGCTTAGCGGGCGTCAACTCCTACGAGCAGTACTTC.

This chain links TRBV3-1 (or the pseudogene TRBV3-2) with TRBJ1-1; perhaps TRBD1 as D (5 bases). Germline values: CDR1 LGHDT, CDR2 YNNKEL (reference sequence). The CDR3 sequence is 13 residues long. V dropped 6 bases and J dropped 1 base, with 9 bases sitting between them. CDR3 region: CASRLGQNTEAFF. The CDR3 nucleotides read TGTGCCAGCAGATTAGGACAGAACACTGAAGCTTTCTTT.

The CDR3 protein is CASSLGQGTNYGYTF. For the CDR3, the DNA is TGTGCCAGCAGCTTGGGGCAGGGGACCAACTATGGCTACACCTTC. The chain combines TRBV5-4 with TRBJ1-2, with a weak D call TRBD1 (6 bases). The CDR3 is 15 amino acids. From germline, CDR1 is SGHNT and CDR2 YYREEE (reference sequence). Between the trimmed V and J ends, which lost 0 bases and 2 bases, there was a span of 11 bases.

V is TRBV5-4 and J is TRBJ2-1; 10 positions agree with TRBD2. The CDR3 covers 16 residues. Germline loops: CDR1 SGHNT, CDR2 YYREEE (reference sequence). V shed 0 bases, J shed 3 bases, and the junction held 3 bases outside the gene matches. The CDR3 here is CASSLAASGGYNEQFF. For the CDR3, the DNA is TGTGCCAGCAGCTTGGCGGCTAGCGGGGGCTACAATGAGCAGTTCTTC.

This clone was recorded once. The CDR3 loop reads CAISDRGYEQYF. In DNA, the CDR3 is TGTGCCATCAGTGATAGGGGGTACGAGCAGTACTTC. The chain joins TRBV10-3 to TRBJ2-7; TRBD1 is a possible D gene (6 bases). CDR1 is ENHRY, CDR2 SYGVKD, per germline. The CDR3 extends over 12 amino acids. V was pared by 3 bases and J by 4 bases, with 7 bases between.